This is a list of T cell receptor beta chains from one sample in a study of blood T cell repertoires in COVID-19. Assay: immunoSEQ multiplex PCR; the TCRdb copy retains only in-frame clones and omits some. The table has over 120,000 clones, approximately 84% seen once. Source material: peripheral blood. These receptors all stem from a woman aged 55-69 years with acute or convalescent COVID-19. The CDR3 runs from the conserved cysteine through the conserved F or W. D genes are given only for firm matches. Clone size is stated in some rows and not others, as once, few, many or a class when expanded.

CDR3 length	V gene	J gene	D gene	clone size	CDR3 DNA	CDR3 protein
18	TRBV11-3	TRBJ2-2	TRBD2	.	TGTGCCAGCAGCTTAGATCATCGGGGGACTAGCGGCACCGGGGAGCTGTTTTTT	CASSLDHRGTSGTGELFF
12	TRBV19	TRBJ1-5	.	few	TGTGCCAGTAGTATGGTGCAGCAGCCCCAGCATTTT	CASSMVQQPQHF
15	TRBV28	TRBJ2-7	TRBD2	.	TGTGCCAGCAGTCAGACTAGCTACCCCCTCTACGAGCAGTACTTC	CASSQTSYPLYEQYF
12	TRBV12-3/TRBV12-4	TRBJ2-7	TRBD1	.	TGTGCCAGCAGTTCACAGGGGTACGAGCAGTACTTC	CASSSQGYEQYF
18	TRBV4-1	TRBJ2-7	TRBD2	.	TGCGCCAGCAGCCAAGATCGGGGAAGGACTAGCGGGGAATACGAGCAGTACTTC	CASSQDRGRTSGEYEQYF
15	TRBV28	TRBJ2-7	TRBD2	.	TGTGCCAGCAGTTTAAGGACTAGCGGCCCCTACGAGCAGTACTTC	CASSLRTSGPYEQYF
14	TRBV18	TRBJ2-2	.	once	TGTGCCAGCTCACCACGGCTGAACACCGGGGAGCTGTTTTTT	CASSPRLNTGELFF
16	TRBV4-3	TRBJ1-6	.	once	TGCGCCAGCAGCCAAGATCCCCAGGGTAGCAATTCACCCCTCCACTTT	CASSQDPQGSNSPLHF
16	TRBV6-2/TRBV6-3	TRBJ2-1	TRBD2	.	TGTGCCAGCAGTCCCCGACTAGCGGGAGGGCCCCATGAGCAGTTCTTC	CASSPRLAGGPHEQFF
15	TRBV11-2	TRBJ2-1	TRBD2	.	TGTGCCAGCAGCCGACTAGCGGGGAATTACAATGAGCAGTTCTTC	CASSRLAGNYNEQFF
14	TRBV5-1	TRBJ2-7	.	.	TGCGCCAGCAGCTTATCCGGCAGGGCTGGCGAGCAGTACTTC	CASSLSGRAGEQYF
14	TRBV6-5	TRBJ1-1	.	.	TGTGCCAGCAGCAAGACTGGGACTTACACTGAAGCTTTCTTT	CASSKTGTYTEAFF
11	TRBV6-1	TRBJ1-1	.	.	TGTGCCAGCAGTGACAGCGCTGAAGCTTTCTTT	CASSDSAEAFF
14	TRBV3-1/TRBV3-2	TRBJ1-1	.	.	TGTGCCAGCAGCGATGGACTGATGAACACTGAAGCTTTCTTT	CASSDGLMNTEAFF
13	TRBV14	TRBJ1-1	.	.	TGTGCCAGCAGCCCGGGGGTGAACACTGAAGCTTTCTTT	CASSPGVNTEAFF
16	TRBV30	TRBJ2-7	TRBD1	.	TGTGCCTGGAGCCCGATGGGACAGGGAGTTTTGGGAGAGCAGTACTTC	CAWSPMGQGVLGEQYF
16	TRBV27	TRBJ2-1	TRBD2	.	TGTGCCAGCAGTTCGACTAGCGGGAGGCGGGCCAATGAGCAGTTCTTC	CASSSTSGRRANEQFF
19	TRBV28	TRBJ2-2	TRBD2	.	TGTGCCAGCAGTCGGCCGCCGGGACTAGCGCATAAGAACACCGGGGAGCTGTTTTTT	CASSRPPGLAHKNTGELFF
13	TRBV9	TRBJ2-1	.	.	TGTGCCAGCAGCTACGACTTTTACAATGAGCAGTTCTTC	CASSYDFYNEQFF
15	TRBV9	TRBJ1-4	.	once	TGTGCCAGCAGCCCTACCCCCGGAACTAATGAAAAACTGTTTTTT	CASSPTPGTNEKLFF
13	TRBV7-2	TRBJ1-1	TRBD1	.	TGTGCCAGCAGCTGGACAGGGTTCACTGAAGCTTTCTTT	CASSWTGFTEAFF
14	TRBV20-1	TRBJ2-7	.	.	TGCAGTGCTAGTGAGCCCAGATCCGCCTACGAGCAGTACTTC	CSASEPRSAYEQYF
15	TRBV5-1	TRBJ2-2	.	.	TGCGCCAGCAGCTTGGAGGCAGGGAACACCGGGGAGCTGTTTTTT	CASSLEAGNTGELFF
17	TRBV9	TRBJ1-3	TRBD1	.	TGTGCCAGCAGCTCCCCCCCGACAGGGCGAGGTGGAAACACCATATATTTT	CASSSPPTGRGGNTIYF
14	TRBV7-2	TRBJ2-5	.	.	TGTGCCAGCAGCTTAAGTCGACTCAAAGAGACCCAGTACTTC	CASSLSRLKETQYF
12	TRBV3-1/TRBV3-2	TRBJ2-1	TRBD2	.	TGTGCCAGCAGCCAAGATTGGGAGGGGCAGTTCTTC	CASSQDWEGQFF
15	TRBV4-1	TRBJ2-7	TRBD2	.	TGCGCCAGCAGCCAAGCAGCTAGCGGCGGCTACGAGCAGTACTTC	CASSQAASGGYEQYF
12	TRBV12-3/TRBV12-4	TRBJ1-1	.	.	TGTGCCAGCAGTTTAGGAGATGTTTCGACTTTCTTT	CASSLGDVSTFF
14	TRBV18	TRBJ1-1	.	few	TGTGCCAGCTCAGCTATATCAGGGGACACTGAAGCTTTCTTT	CASSAISGDTEAFF
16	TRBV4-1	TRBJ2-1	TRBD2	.	TGCGCCAGCAGCCAAGATGGTCGCGGGAGGGGCAATGAGCAGTTCTTC	CASSQDGRGRGNEQFF
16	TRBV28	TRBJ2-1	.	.	TGTGCCAGCACCACAGGGGGGGGATGGGGTAAGAATGAGCAGTTCTTC	CASTTGGGWGKNEQFF